Following are 5 T cell receptor beta chains from one sample sequenced in a study of T cell repertoires in cytomegalovirus infection. TCRdb processed the reads anew with MiXCR; each CDR3 protein has one entry. The sample has around 530,000 distinct CDR3 sequences; around 27% are singletons. Sequencing was performed on PBMCs. Receptors were obtained from a human donor in good health (CMV status not recorded). Some clones in this sample may be carry-over from other donors' samples.

The chain is built from TRBV7-2 and TRBJ2-2; D might be TRBD2 (6 bases). Germline CDR1 SGHTA, CDR2 FQGNSA. CDR3 length: 17 residues. V gave up 5 bases and J gave up 5 bases, with 21 bases separating them. The CDR3 loop reads CASSPATGALPTGELFF. The CDR3 bases are TGTGCCAGCAGCCCAGCGACGGGAGCTCTTCCGACCGGGGAGCTGTTTTTT.

The chain has TRBV12-3 or TRBV12-4 and TRBJ1-1; D is possibly TRBD1 (5 bases). Trimming shortened V by 7 bases and J by 8 bases, and 11 bases separated the two germline ends. The CDR3 contains 11 residues. The CDR3 region has the DNA TGTGCCAGCATCAGGGTTGTCGAAGCTTTCTTT. It translates to CASIRVVEAFF.

This clonotype was recorded a few times. This chain links TRBV7-2 with TRBJ1-5; D gene uncertain. With 1 base removed from V and 2 bases from J, the gap between germline ends came to 9 bases. Per germline, CDR1 SGHTA and CDR2 FQGNSA. The CDR3 covers 15 residues. The CDR3 DNA reads TGTGCCAGCAGCTTAGAAGTATCGGGCAATCAGCCCCAGCATTTT. It is translated as CASSLEVSGNQPQHF.

This clonotype turned up a few times. The V gene is TRBV7-9, the J gene TRBJ2-5; 12 nucleotides agree with TRBD2. The ends lost 4 bases at V and 5 bases at J; junction bases unmatched: 14. CDR1 is SEHNR and CDR2 is FQNEAQ in the germline V gene (reference sequence). The CDR3 extends over 18 amino acids. The CDR3 is CASSSRGLAGRARETQYF. CDR3 in DNA: TGTGCCAGCAGCTCGAGAGGACTAGCGGGGCGGGCAAGGGAGACCCAGTACTTC. The entire variable domain, with the rest obtained from reference TRBV7-9 and TRBJ2-5, is as follows: DTGVSQNPRHKITKRGQNVTFRCDPISEHNRLYWYRQTLGQGPEFLTYFQNEAQLEKSRLLSDRFSAERPKGSFSTLEIQRTEQGDSAMYLCASSSRGLAGRARETQYFGPGTRLLVL.

In its sample, this clonotype was seen a few times. The chain joins TRBV28 to TRBJ1-3, with unresolved D. CDR1 and CDR2 from the germline V gene are MDHEN and SYDVKM. V was clipped by 5 bases and J by 0 bases, with 11 bases between them. The CDR3 has 15 amino acids. Written as DNA, the CDR3 is TGTGCCAGCAGTACCTATCTGGACTCTGGAAACACCATATATTTT. It encodes CASSTYLDSGNTIYF.